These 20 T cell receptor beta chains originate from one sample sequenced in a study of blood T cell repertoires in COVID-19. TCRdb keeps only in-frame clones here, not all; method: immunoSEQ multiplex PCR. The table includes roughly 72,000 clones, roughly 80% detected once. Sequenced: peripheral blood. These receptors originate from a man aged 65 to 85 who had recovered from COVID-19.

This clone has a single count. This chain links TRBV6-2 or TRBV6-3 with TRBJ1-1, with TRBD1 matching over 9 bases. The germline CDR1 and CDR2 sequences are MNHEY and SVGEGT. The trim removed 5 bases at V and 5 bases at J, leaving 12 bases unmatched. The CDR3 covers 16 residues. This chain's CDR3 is CASSGPPPGQGTEAFF. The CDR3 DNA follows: TGTGCCAGCAGTGGGCCTCCTCCCGGACAGGGGACTGAAGCTTTCTTT.

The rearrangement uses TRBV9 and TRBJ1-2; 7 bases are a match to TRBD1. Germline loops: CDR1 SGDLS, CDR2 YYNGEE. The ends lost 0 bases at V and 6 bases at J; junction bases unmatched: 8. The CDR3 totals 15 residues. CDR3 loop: CASSVEGRGFDGYTF. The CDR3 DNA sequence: TGTGCCAGCAGCGTAGAAGGCAGGGGGTTCGATGGCTACACCTTC.

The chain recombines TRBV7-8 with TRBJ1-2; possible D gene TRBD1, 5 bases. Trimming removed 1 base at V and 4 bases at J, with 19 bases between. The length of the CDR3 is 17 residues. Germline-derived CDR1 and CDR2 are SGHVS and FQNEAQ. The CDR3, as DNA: TGTGCCAGCAGCTTAGAGTATTCCGGGGGTACCACCTATGGCTACACCTTC. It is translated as CASSLEYSGGTTYGYTF.

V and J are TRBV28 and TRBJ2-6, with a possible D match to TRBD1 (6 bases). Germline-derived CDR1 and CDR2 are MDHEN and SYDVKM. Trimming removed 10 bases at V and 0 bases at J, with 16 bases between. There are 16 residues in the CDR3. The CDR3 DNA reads TGTGCCACCGACGACAGGTGGAGCTCTGGGGCCAACGTCCTGACTTTC. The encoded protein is CATDDRWSSGANVLTF.

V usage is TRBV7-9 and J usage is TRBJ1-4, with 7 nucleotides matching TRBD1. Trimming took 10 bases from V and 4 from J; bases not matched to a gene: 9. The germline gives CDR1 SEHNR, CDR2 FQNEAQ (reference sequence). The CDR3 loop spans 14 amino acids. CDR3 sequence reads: CATKPGTVNEKLFF. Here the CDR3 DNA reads TGTGCCACCAAACCCGGGACAGTTAATGAAAAACTGTTTTTT.

As DNA, the CDR3 is TGTGCCAGCAGCTCACGCGGACAGGGGCACGGGGAGCTGTTTTTT. Translated, it gives CASSSRGQGHGELFF. V usage is TRBV3-1 (or the pseudogene TRBV3-2) and J usage is TRBJ2-2; 9 nucleotides line up with TRBD1. The CDR3 length is 15 residues. Germline CDR1 reads LGHDT; CDR2 reads YNNKEL (reference sequence). V shed 5 bases and J 7 bases; nucleotides not matched to a gene: 8.

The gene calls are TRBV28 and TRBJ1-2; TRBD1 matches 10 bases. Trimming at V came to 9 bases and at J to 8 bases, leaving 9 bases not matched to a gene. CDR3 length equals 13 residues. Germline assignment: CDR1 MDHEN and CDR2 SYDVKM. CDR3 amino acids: CASLSGQGLGYTF. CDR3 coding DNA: TGTGCCAGTCTATCGGGACAGGGGCTCGGCTACACCTTC.

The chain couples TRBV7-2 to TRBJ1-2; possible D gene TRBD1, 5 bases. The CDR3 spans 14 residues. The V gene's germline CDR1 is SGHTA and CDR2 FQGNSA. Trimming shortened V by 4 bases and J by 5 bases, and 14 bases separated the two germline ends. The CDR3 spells CASSSGGVGYGYTF. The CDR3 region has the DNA TGTGCCAGCAGCTCCGGGGGAGTAGGATATGGCTACACCTTC.

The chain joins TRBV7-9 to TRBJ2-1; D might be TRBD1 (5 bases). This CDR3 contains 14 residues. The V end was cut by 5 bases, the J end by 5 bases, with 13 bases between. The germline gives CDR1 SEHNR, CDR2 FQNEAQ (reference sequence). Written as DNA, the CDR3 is TGTGCCAGCAGCACCTTCGACAGAAACAATGAGCAGTTCTTC. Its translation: CASSTFDRNNEQFF.

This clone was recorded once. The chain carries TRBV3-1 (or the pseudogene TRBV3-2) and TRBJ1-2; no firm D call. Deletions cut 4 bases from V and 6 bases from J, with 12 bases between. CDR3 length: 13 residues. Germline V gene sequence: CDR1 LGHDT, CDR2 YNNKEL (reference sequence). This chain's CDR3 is CASSLVGGDGYTF. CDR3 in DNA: TGTGCCAGCAGCCTCGTAGGCGGGGATGGCTACACCTTC.

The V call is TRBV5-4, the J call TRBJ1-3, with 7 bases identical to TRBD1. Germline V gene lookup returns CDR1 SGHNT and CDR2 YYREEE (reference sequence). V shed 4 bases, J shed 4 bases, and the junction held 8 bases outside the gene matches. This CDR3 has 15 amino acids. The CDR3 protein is CASSLKTTGGNTIYF. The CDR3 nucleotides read TGTGCCAGCAGCCTAAAGACGACAGGGGGAAACACCATATATTTT.

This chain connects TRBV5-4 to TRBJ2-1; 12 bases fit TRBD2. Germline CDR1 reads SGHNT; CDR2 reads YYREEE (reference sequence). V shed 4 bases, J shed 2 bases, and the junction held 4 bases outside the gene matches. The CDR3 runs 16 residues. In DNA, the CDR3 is TGTGCCAGCAGCCCCGGACTAGCGGGAACCTACAATGAGCAGTTCTTC. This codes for CASSPGLAGTYNEQFF.

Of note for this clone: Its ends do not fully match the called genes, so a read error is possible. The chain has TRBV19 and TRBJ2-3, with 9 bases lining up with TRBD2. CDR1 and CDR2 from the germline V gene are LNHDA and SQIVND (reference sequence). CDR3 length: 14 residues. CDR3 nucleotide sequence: TGTGCCAGCTCCCGACTAGCGGCTACAGATACACAGTATTTT. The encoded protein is CASSRLAATDTQYF.

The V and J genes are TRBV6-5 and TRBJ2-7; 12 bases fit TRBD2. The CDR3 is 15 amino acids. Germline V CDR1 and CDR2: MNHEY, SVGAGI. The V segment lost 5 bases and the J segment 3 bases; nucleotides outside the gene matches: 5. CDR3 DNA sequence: TGTGCCAGCAGTACACTAGCGGGAGGTTTCTACGAGCAGTACTTC. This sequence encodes CASSTLAGGFYEQYF.

Written as DNA, the CDR3 is TGTGCCAGCAGCCGCCTAGCGGGCGCCTCCTACGAGCAGTACTTC. Amino acids: CASSRLAGASYEQYF. The chain employs TRBV6-2 or TRBV6-3 and TRBJ2-7; 8 bases line up with TRBD2. The CDR3 sequence is 15 residues long. The V segment lost 6 bases and the J segment 0 bases; nucleotides outside the gene matches: 7. CDR1 and CDR2 (germline): MNHEY, SVGEGT.

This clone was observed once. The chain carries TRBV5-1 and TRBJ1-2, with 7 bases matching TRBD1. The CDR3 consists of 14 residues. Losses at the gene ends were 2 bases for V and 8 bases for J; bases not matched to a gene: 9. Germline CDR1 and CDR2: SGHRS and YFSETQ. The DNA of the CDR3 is TGCGCCAGCAGCTTAGGAGGGGGCGCTGAGGGCTACACCTTC. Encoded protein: CASSLGGGAEGYTF.

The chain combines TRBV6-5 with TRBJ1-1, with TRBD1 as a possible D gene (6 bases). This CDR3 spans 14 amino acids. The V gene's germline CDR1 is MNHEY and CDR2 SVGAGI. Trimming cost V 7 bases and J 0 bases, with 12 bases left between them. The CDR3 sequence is CASMGRTVNTEAFF. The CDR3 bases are TGTGCCAGCATGGGACGGACAGTGAACACTGAAGCTTTCTTT.

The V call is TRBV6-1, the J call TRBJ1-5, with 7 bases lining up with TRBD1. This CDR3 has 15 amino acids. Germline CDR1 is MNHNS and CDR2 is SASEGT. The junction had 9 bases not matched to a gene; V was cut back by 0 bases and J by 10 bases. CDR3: CASSEAGLNRGPQHF. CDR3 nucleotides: TGTGCCAGCAGTGAAGCCGGGCTGAACAGGGGCCCCCAGCATTTT.

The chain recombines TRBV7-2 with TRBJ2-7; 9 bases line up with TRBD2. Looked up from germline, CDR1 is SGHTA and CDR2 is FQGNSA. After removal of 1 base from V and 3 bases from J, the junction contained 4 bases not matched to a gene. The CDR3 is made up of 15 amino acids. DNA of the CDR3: TGTGCCAGCAGCTTAGGACTAGCGGCTAGCTACGAGCAGTACTTC. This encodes CASSLGLAASYEQYF.

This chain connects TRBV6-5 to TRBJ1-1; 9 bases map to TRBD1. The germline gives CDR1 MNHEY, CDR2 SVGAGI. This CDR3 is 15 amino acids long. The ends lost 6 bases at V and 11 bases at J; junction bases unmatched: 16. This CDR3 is CASRTTAGTGFVAFF. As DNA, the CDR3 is TGTGCCAGCAGGACTACAGCCGGGACAGGGTTTGTGGCTTTCTTT.